This is a list of T cell receptor beta chains from one sample in a study of T cell repertoires in cytomegalovirus infection. TCRdb redid the calling of the reads with MiXCR, one entry per CDR3 protein. Of 150,000 to 200,000 distinct CDR3 sequences detected, 25% to 30% appear once; the ten largest clones hold roughly 29%. The source material was PBMCs. These receptors came from a human donor in good health (CMV status not recorded). Some clones in this sample may be carry-over from other donors' samples. Each CDR3 is given with its conserved first and last residue. A D gene is named only where the DNA matches it firmly. The size field is filled for only some rows; it gives once, few, many or a size class.

clone_size,d_call,j_call,v_call,cdr3_length,cdr3_nt,cdr3_aa
many,-,TRBJ2-1,TRBV5-4,14,TGTGCCAGCAGCTTGGGGACAGCTAACAATGAGCAGTTCTTC,CASSLGTANNEQFF
-,-,TRBJ1-1,TRBV12-3/TRBV12-4,13,TGTGCCAGCAGTTTAGTGAGGACCGCTGAAGCTTTCTTT,CASSLVRTAEAFF
few,-,TRBJ2-7,TRBV2,16,TGTGCCAGCATAGGGGCTGAGGAGGTTGCCCTCGGGGAGCAGTACTTC,CASIGAEEVALGEQYF
many,TRBD1,TRBJ1-5,TRBV7-2,14,TGTGCCAGCAGCCAACAGGGGAAAGGTCAGCCCCAGCATTTT,CASSQQGKGQPQHF
few,-,TRBJ1-2,TRBV7-2,12,TGTGCCAGCAGCTTCACCAACTATGGCTACACCTTC,CASSFTNYGYTF
few,-,TRBJ2-1,TRBV9,15,TGTGCCAGCAGCGTAAATCCCGTGGCGGACAATGAGCAGTTCTTC,CASSVNPVADNEQFF
-,-,TRBJ2-7,TRBV6-1,12,TGTGCCTCAGGAGAGTGGCTTTACGAGCAGTACTTC,CASGEWLYEQYF
-,-,TRBJ2-7,TRBV7-2,15,TGTGCCAGCAGCTTAATGGGGATTGAACTCTACGAGCAGTACTTC,CASSLMGIELYEQYF
once,-,TRBJ1-1,TRBV7-4,14,TGTGCCAGCAGCTTAGGATTCAAGAACACTGAAGCTTTCTTT,CASSLGFKNTEAFF
-,-,TRBJ1-1,TRBV29-1,12,TGCAGCAGCGCCGATTCATCAACTGAAGCTTTCTTT,CSSADSSTEAFF
-,-,TRBJ1-2,TRBV19,15,TGTGCCAGTAGTATGGGGCAGCAGATCACCTATGGCTACACCTTC,CASSMGQQITYGYTF
few,-,TRBJ2-1,TRBV5-1,15,TGCGCCAGCAGCTTGCCGGCCCGTTTCCTAAATGAGCAGTTCTTC,CASSLPARFLNEQFF
-,TRBD1,TRBJ1-5,TRBV7-8,15,TGTGCCAGCAGCCTATTGACAGGGATCAATCAGCCCCAGCATTTT,CASSLLTGINQPQHF
-,-,TRBJ2-7,TRBV12-3/TRBV12-4,15,TGTGCCAGCAGCACCACAGGAGGGTTAATCAACGAGCAGTACTTC,CASSTTGGLINEQYF
few,TRBD1,TRBJ2-2,TRBV7-2,16,TGTGCCAGCAGCCAAGAAGGACAGGAGAACACCGGGGAGCTGTTTTTT,CASSQEGQENTGELFF
-,TRBD1,TRBJ2-7,TRBV12-3/TRBV12-4,14,TGTGCCAGCAGTTTAAGACAGGGTTTTTACGAGCAGTACTTC,CASSLRQGFYEQYF
few,-,TRBJ1-1,TRBV7-6,15,TGTGCCAGCAGCTTTCAACGGGAGCTGGGGACTGAAGCTTTCTTT,CASSFQRELGTEAFF
-,TRBD2,TRBJ2-5,TRBV20-1,14,TGCAGTGCCCCCCGGGGGGCGGGGGGAGAGACCCAGTACTTC,CSAPRGAGGETQYF
-,-,TRBJ2-1,TRBV24-1,14,TGTGCCACCAGTGATTCCGGAAGTCCGGGTGAGCAGTTCTTC,CATSDSGSPGEQFF
-,-,TRBJ2-6,TRBV6-1,14,TGTGCCAGCAAAGGGGCAGCTGGGGCCAACGTCCTGACTTTC,CASKGAAGANVLTF
-,-,TRBJ1-4,TRBV7-2,11,TGTGCCTCTCGAGGTGGAGAAAAACTGTTTTTT,CASRGGEKLFF
few,-,TRBJ2-5,TRBV5-6,12,TGTGCCAGTCGCCAGGGGCAAGAGACCCAGTACTTC,CASRQGQETQYF
few,-,TRBJ2-1,TRBV29-1,12,TGCAGCGTTGAAAGGGCTTCTAATGAGCAGTTCTTC,CSVERASNEQFF
few,TRBD2,TRBJ2-1,TRBV20-1,16,TGCAGTGCCGCCGGGACTAGCGGGGGGTCCTACAATGAGCAGTTCTTC,CSAAGTSGGSYNEQFF
-,-,TRBJ2-7,TRBV7-3,14,TGTGCCAGCAGCGTCGATAGCGAGTCCTACGAGCAGTACTTC,CASSVDSESYEQYF
-,-,TRBJ1-1,TRBV6-2/TRBV6-3,14,TGTGCCAGCAGTCGTGGGGTTCGCGACACTGAAGCTTTCTTT,CASSRGVRDTEAFF
-,-,TRBJ1-2,TRBV6-2/TRBV6-3,15,TGTGCCAGCAGTTCCGTCGAGAGGGTTAACTATGGCTACACCTTC,CASSSVERVNYGYTF
-,-,TRBJ2-7,TRBV29-1,11,TGCAGCGTTGAAACGATCGAACAGCAGTACTTC,CSVETIEQQYF
-,-,TRBJ1-5,TRBV29-1,15,TGCAGCGTTCAGGTCGGGACAAATAGCAATCAGCCCCAGCATTTT,CSVQVGTNSNQPQHF
-,-,TRBJ1-1,TRBV15,15,TGTGCCACCAGCAGAGAAAAGGGCTGGAGGACTGAAGCTTTCTTT,CATSREKGWRTEAFF
-,-,TRBJ1-1,TRBV7-9,13,TGTGCCAGCAGCCAGATGACTGGCACTGAAGCTTTCTTT,CASSQMTGTEAFF
-,-,TRBJ1-2,TRBV6-6,13,TGTGCCAGCAGTTTGGACGTGAACTATGGCTACACCTTC,CASSLDVNYGYTF
few,-,TRBJ1-1,TRBV29-1,11,TGCAGCGTTTCCACAGGTCCTGACGCTTTCTTT,CSVSTGPDAFF
few,-,TRBJ2-5,TRBV5-5,13,TGTGCCAGCACTCTCGACACCCAAGAGACCCAGTACTTC,CASTLDTQETQYF
-,TRBD1,TRBJ2-7,TRBV7-2,15,TGTGCCAGCAGTTTGGGGACAGCTATTTCCTACGAGCAGTACTTC,CASSLGTAISYEQYF
-,-,TRBJ2-1,TRBV19,12,TGTGCCAGTAGTATAGTGCGGAATGAGCAGTTCTTC,CASSIVRNEQFF
-,-,TRBJ1-1,TRBV30,13,TGTGCCTGGAGATTGGATGAAAGCACTGAAGCTTTCTTT,CAWRLDESTEAFF
-,-,TRBJ1-6,TRBV4-2,15,TGTGCCAGCAGCCAAGATCGGGATAATAATTCACCCCTCCACTTT,CASSQDRDNNSPLHF
-,TRBD2,TRBJ2-5,TRBV29-1,16,TGCAGCGTCGGGGGGGGAGCCGAGAAATTTCAAGAGACCCAGTACTTC,CSVGGGAEKFQETQYF
few,-,TRBJ1-1,TRBV10-3,12,TGTGCCCACCGCACGGGGGGAACTGAAGCTTTCTTT,CAHRTGGTEAFF
few,-,TRBJ2-2,TRBV2,18,TGTGCCAGCAGACCCCCCTTATTGGGTAGGGGGAACACCGGGGAGCTGTTTTTT,CASRPPLLGRGNTGELFF